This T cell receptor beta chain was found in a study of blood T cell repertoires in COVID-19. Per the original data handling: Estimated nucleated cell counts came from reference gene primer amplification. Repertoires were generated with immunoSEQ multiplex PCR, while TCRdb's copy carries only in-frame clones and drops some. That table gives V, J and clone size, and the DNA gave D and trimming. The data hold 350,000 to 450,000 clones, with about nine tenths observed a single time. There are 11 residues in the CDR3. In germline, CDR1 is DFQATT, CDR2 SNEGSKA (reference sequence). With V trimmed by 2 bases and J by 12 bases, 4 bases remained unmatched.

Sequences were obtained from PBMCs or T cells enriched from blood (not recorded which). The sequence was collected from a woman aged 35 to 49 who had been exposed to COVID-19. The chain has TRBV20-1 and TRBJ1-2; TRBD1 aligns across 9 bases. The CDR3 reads CSARRDRDNTF. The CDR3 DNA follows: TGCAGTGCTAGAAGGGACAGGGATAACACCTTC.